The 19 T cell receptor beta chains listed next were all sequenced from one sample in a study of cytotoxic CD8 clonotypes in ibrutinib-treated CLL. TCRdb keeps only in-frame clones here, not all; method: immunoSEQ multiplex PCR. The data contain 160,000 or so clones, less than 85% of them singletons. The sequencing here drew on PBMCs, taken after 24 months of ibrutinib treatment. Every receptor here comes from a human donor with chronic lymphocytic leukemia.

The rearrangement joins TRBV7-8 to TRBJ2-7; D gene uncertain. Germline V gene data show CDR1 as SGHVS and CDR2 as FQNEAQ. V lost 1 base and J lost 3, with 7 bases in between. The length of the CDR3 is 13 residues. CDR3 in DNA: TGTGCCAGCAGCTTAGTGCAGAGCTACGAGCAGTACTTC. Translated, it gives CASSLVQSYEQYF.

This chain uses TRBV2 with TRBJ2-6; TRBD2 might be the D (5 bases). CDR1 SNHLY and CDR2 FYNNEI come from the germline V gene. The CDR3 consists of 14 residues. Trimming took off 7 bases at V and 0 bases at J, with 7 bases between the two ends. CDR3: CASTGTSGANVLTF. The CDR3 DNA is TGTGCCAGCACGGGAACCTCTGGGGCCAACGTCCTGACTTTC.

The chain couples TRBV6-5 to TRBJ1-4; 9 bases match TRBD1. Trimming at V came to 6 bases and at J to 5 bases, leaving 7 bases not matched to a gene. This CDR3 has 15 residues. CDR1 is MNHEY, CDR2 SVGAGI, per germline. The CDR3 sequence: CASRYNRGQNEKLFF. For the CDR3, the DNA is TGTGCCAGCAGATATAACAGGGGGCAGAATGAAAAACTGTTTTTT.

The V gene is TRBV5-1, the J gene TRBJ2-1, with a weak D call TRBD2 (7 bases). CDR1 SGHRS and CDR2 YFSETQ come from the germline V gene. The CDR3 has 15 amino acids. V gave up 5 bases and J gave up 0 bases, with 12 bases separating them. The CDR3, as DNA: TGCGCCAGCAGTTTTGGGGGGGCCTCCTACAATGAGCAGTTCTTC. This translates into CASSFGGASYNEQFF.

V usage is TRBV19 and J usage is TRBJ2-6, with 8 bases fitting TRBD1. V was clipped by 4 bases and J by 2 bases; unmatched bases: 7. Per germline, CDR1 LNHDA and CDR2 SQIVND (reference sequence). The CDR3 is 17 residues long. The CDR3 is CASSRKQGDAGANVLTF. The CDR3 nucleotides read TGTGCCAGTAGTAGAAAACAGGGGGACGCTGGGGCCAACGTCCTGACTTTC.

The rearrangement links TRBV11-3 to TRBJ2-5, with TRBD1 as a possible D gene (6 bases). The germline V gene encodes CDR1 SGHNT and CDR2 YENEEA. V was trimmed by 1 base and J by 3 bases, leaving 18 bases between them. CDR3 length: 17 residues. The DNA for the CDR3 is TGTGCCAGCAGCTTAGGAGGAGGCAGGGGTGGGGAAGAGACCCAGTACTTC. Translation gives CASSLGGGRGGEETQYF.

The chain carries TRBV21-1 and TRBJ2-2; the D segment call TRBD2 is taken from the table without a DNA check. TRBV21-1 is classified as a pseudogene. The CDR3 contains 15 residues. DNA for the CDR3: TGTGCCAGCAGCAACGGACGGGATAACACCGGGGAGCTGTTTTTT. This translates into CASSNGRDNTGELFF.

CDR3 sequence reads: CASSWGASTEAFF. In nucleotides, the CDR3 is TGTGCCAGCAGTTGGGGGGCGAGCACTGAAGCTTTCTTT. V is TRBV27 and J is TRBJ1-1; perhaps TRBD1 as D (6 bases). Between the trimmed V and J ends, which lost 4 bases and 4 bases, there was a span of 10 bases. This CDR3 contains 13 residues. Germline-derived CDR1 and CDR2 are MNHEY and SMNVEV (reference sequence).

The chain couples TRBV7-9 to TRBJ2-5, with 7 bases that match TRBD1. The CDR3 is 13 residues long. Germline CDR1 is SEHNR and CDR2 is FQNEAQ (reference sequence). Trimming at V came to 3 bases and at J to 4 bases, leaving 2 bases not matched to a gene. CDR3 coding DNA: TGTGCCAGCAGCTTTGACAGGGCAGAGACCCAGTACTTC. Its translation: CASSFDRAETQYF.

The chain uses TRBV28 and TRBJ2-7; D unresolved. The CDR3 is 13 amino acids. Germline V lookup: CDR1 MDHEN, CDR2 SYDVKM. V was pared by 7 bases and J by 3 bases, with 13 bases between. The CDR3 sequence: CASTHPGFYEQYF. The CDR3 bases are TGTGCCAGCACCCACCCCGGGTTCTACGAGCAGTACTTC.

This chain links TRBV29-1 with TRBJ2-3, with 9 bases that match TRBD2. CDR3 length: 14 residues. The J segment lost 5 bases and the V segment lost 3 bases, leaving 6 bases of the junction unmatched. Germline V gene sequence: CDR1 SQVTM, CDR2 ANQGSEA. CDR3 sequence reads: CSVDISGGKDTQYF. The DNA of the CDR3 is TGCAGCGTTGATATTAGCGGGGGTAAAGATACGCAGTATTTT.

This chain joins TRBV7-9 and TRBJ2-2; D is ambiguous. There are 15 residues in the CDR3. Germline CDR1 reads SEHNR; CDR2 reads FQNEAQ (reference sequence). V lost 3 bases and J lost 6, with 14 bases in between. The CDR3 loop is CASSFGTLRSGELFF. In DNA form, the CDR3 reads TGTGCCAGCAGCTTCGGAACACTAAGGTCCGGGGAGCTGTTTTTT.

V is TRBV6-5 and J is TRBJ1-6; unclear D gene. This CDR3 is 14 amino acids long. The germline V gene encodes CDR1 MNHEY and CDR2 SVGAGI. The V end lost 10 bases, the J end lost 0 bases, and 10 bases lay between the germline ends. The CDR3, as DNA: TGTGCCACTCTAAGTCCCTCCTATAATTCACCCCTCCACTTT. Translation gives CATLSPSYNSPLHF.

The V gene is TRBV5-6, the J gene TRBJ1-5; TRBD1 is a possible D gene (6 bases). The CDR3 has 15 amino acids. Trimming left V 1 base short and J 5 bases short, with 13 bases between. CDR1 is SGHDT and CDR2 is YYEEEE in the germline V gene. CDR3 DNA: TGTGCCAGCAGCTTGTCCGACAGGAGCTATCAGCCCCAGCATTTT. Translating gives CASSLSDRSYQPQHF. Based on the CDR3 plus reference TRBV5-6 and TRBJ1-5, the full variable domain is DAGVTQSPTHLIKTRGQQVTLRCSPKSGHDTVSWYQQALGQGPQFIFQYYEEEERQRGNFPDRFSGHQFPNYSSELNVNALLLGDSALYLCASSLSDRSYQPQHFGDGTRLSIL.

The rearrangement uses TRBV5-1 and TRBJ1-1, with TRBD1 matching 7 bases. The V gene's germline CDR1 is SGHRS and CDR2 YFSETQ. The junction had 12 bases not matched to a gene; V was cut back by 4 bases and J by 3 bases. CDR3 length equals 16 residues. As DNA, the CDR3 is TGCGCCAGCAGCGCCCGCAGGGGGGGAGTGGACACTGAAGCTTTCTTT. Translated, it gives CASSARRGGVDTEAFF.

The chain is built from TRBV6-1 and TRBJ1-3; no reliable D call. V shed 1 base and J shed 0 bases, with 10 bases lying between them. Germline values: CDR1 MNHNS, CDR2 SASEGT. The CDR3 has 16 residues. This CDR3 reads CASSEVTDPSGNTIYF. The CDR3 coding sequence is TGTGCCAGCAGTGAAGTCACAGACCCCTCTGGAAACACCATATATTTT.

As regards this clone: This sample includes further DNA sequences coding for the same CDR3. This chain connects TRBV18 to TRBJ1-3; D is unresolved. Germline CDR1 and CDR2: KGHSH and LQKENI. The ends were cut back, 2 bases at V and 3 bases at J, with 5 bases in the middle. The CDR3 contains 13 residues. The CDR3 spells CASSPGSGNTIYF. DNA for the CDR3: TGTGCCAGCTCACCAGGCAGTGGAAACACCATATATTTT.

V usage is TRBV5-6 and J usage is TRBJ2-7, with D unclear. Trimming cost V 4 bases and J 7 bases, with 15 bases left between them. From germline, CDR1 is SGHDT and CDR2 YYEEEE. The CDR3 extends over 13 amino acids. DNA for the CDR3: TGTGCCAGCAGCGAGGCCCCCTTTAAGGAGCAGTACTTC. Encoded protein: CASSEAPFKEQYF. The variable domain in full, with the rest retrieved from reference TRBV5-6 and TRBJ2-7, is DAGVTQSPTHLIKTRGQQVTLRCSPKSGHDTVSWYQQALGQGPQFIFQYYEEEERQRGNFPDRFSGHQFPNYSSELNVNALLLGDSALYLCASSEAPFKEQYFGPGTRLTVT.

The chain couples TRBV23-1 to TRBJ1-5, with D perhaps matching TRBD1 (5 bases). TRBV23-1 is recorded as an ORF, its role being uncertain. CDR3 length equals 15 residues. The V and J ends lost 0 bases and 7 bases respectively, with 13 bases between them. In DNA form, the CDR3 reads TGCGCCAGCAGTCAATCCACGGGGGGGGGACAGCCCCAGCATTTT. It specifies CASSQSTGGGQPQHF.